A selection of T cell receptor beta chains follows, all from one sample in a study of CD8 T cells in ankylosing spondylitis. TCRdb used MiXCR to reprocess the 5' RACE reads, holding one entry per CDR3 protein. Of some 840,000 distinct CDR3 sequences listed, approximately 10% are singletons. Sequenced sample: blood, either unsorted or a sorted T cell fraction (not recorded which). These receptors were obtained from a male donor with ankylosing spondylitis. Both conserved end residues are part of each CDR3. D genes are given only for firm matches. Size tells how often a clone was seen (once, few, many) or the class of an expanded clone, and some rows leave it out.

TRBV15	NA	NA	TRBJ2-1	TGTGCCACCAGTCGTCAGGGCTCCTACAATGAGCAGTTCTTC	CATSRQGSYNEQFF
TRBV4-2	NA	NA	TRBJ2-7	TGTGCCAGCAGCCGCCCGTTTTCCTACGAGCAGTACTTC	CASSRPFSYEQYF
TRBV10-3	TRBD1	NA	TRBJ2-7	TGTGCCATCAGTGAGCCCGGGACAGCATCCTACGAGCAGTACTTC	CAISEPGTASYEQYF
TRBV5-1	NA	many	TRBJ1-2	TGCGCCAGCAGCTTGAGGATCGCAGCCCTACCTGACTCCACCTTC	CASSLRIAALPDSTF
TRBV27	TRBD1	NA	TRBJ2-5	TGTGCCAGCAGTTTAGCCACTACAGGGGGGACCCAGTACTTC	CASSLATTGGTQYF
TRBV9	TRBD2	few	TRBJ2-1	TGTGCCAGCAGCGTAGTGAGCGGGGGAGGCAATGAGCAGTTCTTC	CASSVVSGGGNEQFF
TRBV20-1	NA	NA	TRBJ1-2	TGCAGTGCTAGGGACCAGACCTATGGCTACACCTTC	CSARDQTYGYTF
TRBV6-1	NA	NA	TRBJ1-2	TGTGCCAGCAGAGACACAAGCGTCCTCAACTATGGCTACACCTTC	CASRDTSVLNYGYTF
TRBV29-1	TRBD1	few	TRBJ2-7	TGCAGCGTTGGGTTAATGACAGGGGGGCACGAGCAGTACTTC	CSVGLMTGGHEQYF
TRBV5-1	NA	NA	TRBJ1-2	TGCGCCAGCAGCTTAGAGGGGGAGTATGGCTACACCTTC	CASSLEGEYGYTF
TRBV20-1	TRBD1	many	TRBJ1-5	TGCAGTGCGGTCCCGGGACAGGGACATCAGCCCCAGCATTTT	CSAVPGQGHQPQHF
TRBV12-3/TRBV12-4	TRBD1	few	TRBJ1-2	TGTGCCAGCAGTCGGACAGGGCGATTAGCGGATGGCTACACCTTC	CASSRTGRLADGYTF
TRBV5-5	TRBD1	few	TRBJ2-3	TGTGCCAGCACACCGGGACAGGGTACAGATACGCAGTATTTT	CASTPGQGTDTQYF
TRBV10-3	TRBD1	once	TRBJ2-5	TGTGCCATCTCTATCACAGGGGGCCGAGAGACCCAGTACTTC	CAISITGGRETQYF
TRBV28	NA	NA	TRBJ1-1	TGTGCCAGCAGCTCCCCGACAGTGAACACTGAAGCTTTCTTT	CASSSPTVNTEAFF
TRBV24-1	NA	few	TRBJ2-1	TGTGCCACCAGTGACCCCGGACCCCCCGAGCAGTTCTTC	CATSDPGPPEQFF
TRBV20-1	TRBD1	NA	TRBJ1-5	TGCAGTGCTAGAGTAATAGACAGGGACCAGCCCCAGCATTTT	CSARVIDRDQPQHF
TRBV10-3	NA	many	TRBJ1-6	TGTGCCATCCAGGGGCACCATAATTCACCCCTCCACTTT	CAIQGHHNSPLHF
TRBV6-5	NA	many	TRBJ2-3	TGTGCCAGCAGTTACAGGGGCCTTAGCACAGATACGCAGTATTTT	CASSYRGLSTDTQYF
TRBV24-1	NA	few	TRBJ2-2	TGTGCCACCAGTGATCCCGGACTGATAACCGGGGAGCTGTTTTTT	CATSDPGLITGELFF
TRBV20-1	NA	NA	TRBJ2-7	TGCAGTGCTAGAGAGACTGCCGCCTACGAGCAGTACTTC	CSARETAAYEQYF
TRBV9	TRBD1	few	TRBJ1-4	TGTGCCAGCAGCGGATGGACAGGGGGTAATGAAAAACTGTTTTTT	CASSGWTGGNEKLFF
TRBV20-1	NA	many	TRBJ2-3	TGCAGTGCCGCCGGCGGGGCCAGCACAGATACGCAGTATTTT	CSAAGGASTDTQYF
TRBV6-2/TRBV6-3	TRBD1	NA	TRBJ2-1	TGTGCCAGCCGCCTTGGGACAGGGAATTTGGCCTACAATGAGCAGTTCTTC	CASRLGTGNLAYNEQFF
TRBV10-3	TRBD2	NA	TRBJ2-1	TGTGCCATCAGTAAGAGTCTCGGGACTAGCGGGAGCTCCTACAATGAGCAGTTCTTC	CAISKSLGTSGSSYNEQFF
TRBV7-3	NA	many	TRBJ2-2	TGTGCCAGCAACCCGTGGGGAAACGGGGAGCTGTTTTTT	CASNPWGNGELFF
TRBV7-2	NA	many	TRBJ2-2	TGTGCCAGCAGCCCGCCGTTTAGGGGTCCCGGGGAGCTGTTTTTT	CASSPPFRGPGELFF
TRBV20-1	NA	NA	TRBJ1-2	TGCAGTGCTTACAGGGTGGGGGATGGCTACACCTTC	CSAYRVGDGYTF
TRBV6-2/TRBV6-3	TRBD2	few	TRBJ2-4	TGTGCCAGCAGGACTAGCGGGAGTAATGGGAACATTCAGTACTTC	CASRTSGSNGNIQYF
TRBV28	TRBD1	NA	TRBJ2-7	TGTGCCAGCAGCCCAAGGCGGTCTGGCAGGGGGCGACAATACGAGCAGTACTTC	CASSPRRSGRGRQYEQYF
TRBV5-1	TRBD1	many	TRBJ2-2	TGTGCCAGCAGCAGGGACAGCAACACCGGGGAGCTGTTTTTT	CASSRDSNTGELFF
TRBV5-1	TRBD2	few	TRBJ2-7	TGCGCCAGCAGCTTGGGGGTAGCGGGGATCTACGAGCAGTACTTC	CASSLGVAGIYEQYF
TRBV7-9	TRBD2	NA	TRBJ2-7	TGTGCCAGCAGTAGGACTAGCGGTTCTTGGAGCTCCTACGAGCAGTACTTC	CASSRTSGSWSSYEQYF
TRBV7-7	TRBD2	many	TRBJ2-2	TGTGCTAGCAGCTCGCGACTAGCGGGGGCTGGGGACACCGGGGAGCTGTTTTTT	CASSSRLAGAGDTGELFF
TRBV18	TRBD2	few	TRBJ2-4	TGTGCCAGCTCACGGGAGCGGGACCCTTGGAACATTCAGTACTTC	CASSRERDPWNIQYF
TRBV12-3/TRBV12-4	NA	NA	TRBJ1-1	TGTGCCAATGTAAGGAACACTGAAGCTTTCTTT	CANVRNTEAFF
TRBV20-1	NA	few	TRBJ2-3	TGCAGTGCTAGAGATCCAAGGCGGGGACACACAGATACGCAGTATTTT	CSARDPRRGHTDTQYF
TRBV27	TRBD1	NA	TRBJ2-7	TGTGCCAGCAGTTCCCGGGGGACAGGGATTATCGACAAGCAGTACTTC	CASSSRGTGIIDKQYF
TRBV20-1	NA	many	TRBJ2-1	TGCAGTGCTAGAGGCTGGGGGATACGGAATGAGCAGTTCTTC	CSARGWGIRNEQFF
TRBV5-1	TRBD2	few	TRBJ2-1	TGCGCCAGCACCTCTACGGGGGGTTCCTACAATGAGCAGTTCTTC	CASTSTGGSYNEQFF
TRBV20-1	NA	NA	TRBJ2-7	TGCAGTGCTAGAGAGGGGGCGATCTACGAGCAGTACTTC	CSAREGAIYEQYF
TRBV4-3	TRBD2	few	TRBJ2-3	TGCGCCAGCAGCCAAGATTGGCCAGCGGGAGGGCCGGATACGCAGTATTTT	CASSQDWPAGGPDTQYF
TRBV20-1	NA	NA	TRBJ2-2	TGCAGTGCTAGACGGCCTAAGAACACCGGGGAGCTGTTTTTT	CSARRPKNTGELFF
TRBV20-1	TRBD2	many	TRBJ2-1	TGCAGTGCTGTGACTAGCGGGACCCCCCCCTACAATGAGCAGTTCTTC	CSAVTSGTPPYNEQFF
TRBV10-3	NA	NA	TRBJ1-1	TGTGCCATCAGGACCTCGTCCGGGGACGAAAGCAGGACTGAAGCTTTCTTT	CAIRTSSGDESRTEAFF
TRBV28	TRBD1	NA	TRBJ2-7	TGTGCCAGCAGTTCACCCGGACAGGGGATCATCTACGAGCAGTACTTC	CASSSPGQGIIYEQYF
TRBV6-2/TRBV6-3	NA	few	TRBJ2-7	TGTGCCAGCAGTAGACCCGGGCCCTACTCCTACGAGCAGTACTTC	CASSRPGPYSYEQYF
TRBV3-1	NA	many	TRBJ2-7	TGTGCCAGCAGCCAATACGAGCAGTACTTC	CASSQYEQYF
TRBV10-3	NA	few	TRBJ2-1	TGTGCCATCAGTGAGTCGACTCAGTACAATGAGCAGTTCTTC	CAISESTQYNEQFF
TRBV20-1	NA	NA	TRBJ2-7	TGCAGTGCACCCGTAATCTACGAGCAGTACTTC	CSAPVIYEQYF
TRBV15	TRBD1	NA	TRBJ2-1	TGTGCCACCAGCAGAGGTGGGACAGGGGCGAATGAGCAGTTCTTC	CATSRGGTGANEQFF
TRBV30	TRBD2	few	TRBJ2-5	TGTGCCTGGAGCGGATTTAGCGGGGGTTCACAGTACTTC	CAWSGFSGGSQYF